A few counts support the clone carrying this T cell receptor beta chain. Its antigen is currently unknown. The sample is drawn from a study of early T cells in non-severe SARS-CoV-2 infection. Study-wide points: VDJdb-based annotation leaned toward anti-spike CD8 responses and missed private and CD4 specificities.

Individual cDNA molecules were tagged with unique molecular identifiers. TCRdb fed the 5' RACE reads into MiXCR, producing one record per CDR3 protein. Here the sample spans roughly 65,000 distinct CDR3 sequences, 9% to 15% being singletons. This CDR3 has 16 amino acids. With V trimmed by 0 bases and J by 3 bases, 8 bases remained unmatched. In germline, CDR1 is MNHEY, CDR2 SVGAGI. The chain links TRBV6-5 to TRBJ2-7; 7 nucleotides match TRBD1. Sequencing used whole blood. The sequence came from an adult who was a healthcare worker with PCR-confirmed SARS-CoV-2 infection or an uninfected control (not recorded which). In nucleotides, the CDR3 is TGTGCCAGCAGTTACTCGAAGAGGGACAGCAACTACGAGCAGTACTTC. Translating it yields CASSYSKRDSNYEQYF.